Listed below are T cell receptor beta chains from one sample, sequenced in a study of T cell changes during pregnancy in multiple sclerosis. This table comes from immunoSEQ multiplex PCR, and its TCRdb copy is limited to in-frame clones, with some not included. The sample yields approximately 80,000 clones, roughly nine tenths seen once. Source: PBMCs, taken in the first trimester of pregnancy. Every receptor here comes from a female donor in good health, serving as a control in a pregnancy study. Some clones in this sample may be carry-over from other donors' samples. Each CDR3 is given with its conserved first and last residue. The D gene is left open where the match is weak. Some rows have no size entry. The others give once, few or many, or a class for an expanded clone.

clone size: once
J gene: TRBJ2-7
V gene: TRBV7-2
D gene: NA
CDR3 protein: CASSFGGQFYEQYF
CDR3 DNA: TGTGCCAGCAGCTTCGGCGGACAGTTTTACGAGCAGTACTTC

clone size: NA
J gene: TRBJ2-1
V gene: TRBV7-7
D gene: TRBD2
CDR3 protein: CASSPHGAGVRYNEQFF
CDR3 DNA: TGTGCCAGCAGCCCACACGGAGCGGGGGTTCGCTACAATGAGCAGTTCTTC

clone size: NA
J gene: TRBJ2-1
V gene: TRBV4-3
D gene: TRBD2
CDR3 protein: CASSLGVSGSNEQFF
CDR3 DNA: TGCGCCAGCAGCCTCGGTGTTAGCGGGAGTAATGAGCAGTTCTTC

clone size: NA
J gene: TRBJ1-1
V gene: TRBV10-3
D gene: NA
CDR3 protein: CAIRADRGMRNTEAFF
CDR3 DNA: TGTGCCATCAGGGCCGATCGGGGGATGAGGAACACTGAAGCTTTCTTT

clone size: NA
J gene: TRBJ2-3
V gene: TRBV29-1
D gene: TRBD1
CDR3 protein: CSARQGGSTDTQYF
CDR3 DNA: TGCAGCGCGAGACAGGGGGGTAGCACAGATACGCAGTATTTT

clone size: NA
J gene: TRBJ2-5
V gene: TRBV28
D gene: TRBD2
CDR3 protein: CASRSSGPGGGTQYF
CDR3 DNA: TGTGCCAGCAGGTCTAGCGGACCAGGAGGAGGGACCCAGTACTTC

clone size: NA
J gene: TRBJ2-5
V gene: TRBV5-1
D gene: TRBD2
CDR3 protein: CASSQRLAGVGETQYF
CDR3 DNA: TGCGCCAGCAGCCAGAGACTAGCGGGAGTCGGGGAGACCCAGTACTTC

clone size: few
J gene: TRBJ1-5
V gene: TRBV28
D gene: NA
CDR3 protein: CASRQGGQPQHF
CDR3 DNA: TGTGCCAGCAGACAGGGCGGACAGCCCCAGCATTTT

clone size: NA
J gene: TRBJ2-7
V gene: TRBV2
D gene: NA
CDR3 protein: CASSPRWGGAAPEQYF
CDR3 DNA: TGTGCCAGCAGTCCGCGGTGGGGGGGGGCCGCCCCCGAGCAGTACTTC

clone size: NA
J gene: TRBJ1-2
V gene: TRBV6-5
D gene: NA
CDR3 protein: CASSYATGYGYTF
CDR3 DNA: TGTGCCAGCAGTTATGCGACTGGCTATGGCTACACCTTC

clone size: NA
J gene: TRBJ2-1
V gene: TRBV6-1
D gene: NA
CDR3 protein: CASSEEGRGGNEQFF
CDR3 DNA: TGTGCCAGCAGTGAAGAAGGGAGGGGGGGCAATGAGCAGTTCTTC

clone size: NA
J gene: TRBJ2-5
V gene: TRBV14
D gene: NA
CDR3 protein: CASSLSLAKAGQTQYF
CDR3 DNA: TGTGCCAGCAGCCTTTCTCTAGCGAAAGCAGGGCAGACCCAGTACTTC

clone size: once
J gene: TRBJ2-7
V gene: TRBV2
D gene: TRBD1
CDR3 protein: CASRRDREAYEQYF
CDR3 DNA: TGTGCCAGCAGGCGGGACAGGGAAGCCTACGAGCAGTACTTC

clone size: NA
J gene: TRBJ1-2
V gene: TRBV19
D gene: NA
CDR3 protein: CASRSFAGDGYTF
CDR3 DNA: TGTGCCAGTAGATCCTTTGCGGGGGATGGCTACACCTTC

clone size: few
J gene: TRBJ1-1
V gene: TRBV9
D gene: NA
CDR3 protein: CASSVSARSEAFF
CDR3 DNA: TGTGCCAGCAGCGTATCCGCCAGGTCTGAAGCTTTCTTT

clone size: once
J gene: TRBJ2-1
V gene: TRBV13
D gene: TRBD2
CDR3 protein: CASSWVPSGGDNEQFF
CDR3 DNA: TGTGCCAGCAGCTGGGTGCCTAGCGGGGGAGACAATGAGCAGTTCTTC

clone size: few
J gene: TRBJ1-1
V gene: TRBV16
D gene: NA
CDR3 protein: CASSWITENTEAFF
CDR3 DNA: TGTGCCAGCAGCTGGATCACAGAAAACACTGAAGCTTTCTTT

clone size: NA
J gene: TRBJ2-1
V gene: TRBV6-5
D gene: TRBD1
CDR3 protein: CASRTGGGEQFF
CDR3 DNA: TGTGCCAGCAGGACAGGGGGCGGTGAGCAGTTCTTC

clone size: NA
J gene: TRBJ1-3
V gene: TRBV7-2
D gene: TRBD1
CDR3 protein: CASSREATGNGNTIYF
CDR3 DNA: TGTGCCAGCAGCCGCGAGGCGACAGGGAACGGAAACACCATATATTTT

clone size: NA
J gene: TRBJ2-3
V gene: TRBV6-4
D gene: NA
CDR3 protein: CASSDSGGGTDTQYF
CDR3 DNA: TGTGCCAGCAGTGACTCAGGGGGAGGCACAGATACGCAGTATTTT

clone size: NA
J gene: TRBJ1-1
V gene: TRBV4-1
D gene: TRBD1
CDR3 protein: CASSLTSDRGRQRNTEAFF
CDR3 DNA: TGCGCCAGCAGCCTCACCTCAGACAGGGGCCGGCAGAGAAACACTGAAGCTTTCTTT

clone size: few
J gene: TRBJ1-6
V gene: TRBV19
D gene: TRBD1
CDR3 protein: CASSIYGGQSPLHF
CDR3 DNA: TGTGCCAGTAGTATTTACGGGGGACAGTCACCCCTCCACTTT

clone size: NA
J gene: TRBJ1-1
V gene: TRBV18
D gene: TRBD1
CDR3 protein: CASSPNVWDRQNTEAFF
CDR3 DNA: TGTGCCAGCTCACCAAACGTCTGGGACAGGCAGAACACTGAAGCTTTCTTT

clone size: NA
J gene: TRBJ2-1
V gene: TRBV29-1
D gene: TRBD2
CDR3 protein: CSGSGRTDNEQFF
CDR3 DNA: TGCAGCGGTAGCGGGAGGACTGACAATGAGCAGTTCTTC

clone size: NA
J gene: TRBJ2-1
V gene: TRBV9
D gene: NA
CDR3 protein: CASRVSGDSYNEQFF
CDR3 DNA: TGTGCCAGCAGAGTATCAGGGGACTCCTACAATGAGCAGTTCTTC

clone size: NA
J gene: TRBJ1-1
V gene: TRBV11-2
D gene: NA
CDR3 protein: CASSYIGETEAFF
CDR3 DNA: TGTGCCAGCAGCTACATCGGGGAGACTGAAGCTTTCTTT

clone size: NA
J gene: TRBJ2-5
V gene: TRBV7-2
D gene: TRBD1
CDR3 protein: CASSTSTGQETQYF
CDR3 DNA: TGTGCCAGCAGCACTTCGACAGGGCAAGAGACCCAGTACTTC

clone size: NA
J gene: TRBJ1-2
V gene: TRBV11-2
D gene: TRBD1
CDR3 protein: CASSETGGVYGYTF
CDR3 DNA: TGTGCCAGCAGCGAGACAGGGGGCGTCTATGGCTACACCTTC

clone size: once
J gene: TRBJ1-2
V gene: TRBV11-2
D gene: TRBD1
CDR3 protein: CASSLSTTGGTGYTF
CDR3 DNA: TGTGCCAGCAGCTTATCTACTACAGGGGGCACTGGCTACACCTTC

clone size: NA
J gene: TRBJ2-2
V gene: TRBV6-5
D gene: TRBD1
CDR3 protein: CASKGQINTGELFF
CDR3 DNA: TGTGCCAGCAAGGGACAGATAAACACCGGGGAGCTGTTTTTT

clone size: NA
J gene: TRBJ2-3
V gene: TRBV5-1
D gene: TRBD2
CDR3 protein: CASSGGGGQDTQYF
CDR3 DNA: TGCGCCAGCAGCGGGGGCGGGGGGCAAGATACGCAGTATTTT

clone size: NA
J gene: TRBJ1-4
V gene: TRBV29-1
D gene: NA
CDR3 protein: CSVAVGTNEKLFF
CDR3 DNA: TGCAGCGTTGCCGTCGGGACTAATGAAAAACTGTTTTTT

clone size: NA
J gene: TRBJ2-7
V gene: TRBV10-1
D gene: NA
CDR3 protein: CASSDAYLDSQFLYVDPFWEQYF
CDR3 DNA: TGCGCCAGCAGTGACGCATACTTGGACAGCCAATTCCTCTACGTTGATCCGTTTTGGGAGCAGTACTTC

clone size: NA
J gene: TRBJ2-6
V gene: TRBV27
D gene: NA
CDR3 protein: CASSSPQGSGANVLTF
CDR3 DNA: TGTGCCAGCAGTTCCCCACAGGGTTCTGGGGCCAACGTCCTGACTTTC

clone size: few
J gene: TRBJ1-1
V gene: TRBV10-3
D gene: NA
CDR3 protein: CAISESGGRTLF
CDR3 DNA: TGTGCCATCAGTGAGTCTGGAGGACGGACGCTCTTT

clone size: NA
J gene: TRBJ2-1
V gene: TRBV6-1
D gene: TRBD2
CDR3 protein: CASRELAGGPWTEQFF
CDR3 DNA: TGTGCCAGCAGGGAACTAGCGGGAGGACCCTGGACTGAGCAGTTCTTC

clone size: NA
J gene: TRBJ1-1
V gene: TRBV4-1
D gene: NA
CDR3 protein: CASSLSVMNTEAFF
CDR3 DNA: TGCGCCAGCAGTCTCAGTGTCATGAACACTGAAGCTTTCTTT

clone size: NA
J gene: TRBJ1-1
V gene: TRBV28
D gene: NA
CDR3 protein: CASSSTGTQNTEAFF
CDR3 DNA: TGTGCCAGCAGTTCGACCGGGACACAGAACACTGAAGCTTTCTTT

clone size: NA
J gene: TRBJ1-4
V gene: TRBV28
D gene: TRBD1
CDR3 protein: CASSQGRQGPVF
CDR3 DNA: TGTGCCAGCAGTCAGGGCCGACAGGGCCCTGTTTTT

clone size: few
J gene: TRBJ1-6
V gene: TRBV2
D gene: TRBD1
CDR3 protein: CASRGQANSPLHF
CDR3 DNA: TGTGCCAGCAGGGGACAGGCTAATTCACCCCTCCACTTT

clone size: NA
J gene: TRBJ2-2
V gene: TRBV4-3
D gene: TRBD2
CDR3 protein: CASSQAASGPTGELFF
CDR3 DNA: TGCGCCAGCAGCCAAGCGGCTAGCGGACCTACCGGGGAGCTGTTTTTT

clone size: NA
J gene: TRBJ1-3
V gene: TRBV28
D gene: NA
CDR3 protein: CASSLSRGGNTIYF
CDR3 DNA: TGTGCCAGCAGTTTATCCAGGGGTGGAAACACCATATATTTT

clone size: NA
J gene: TRBJ2-5
V gene: TRBV27
D gene: TRBD1
CDR3 protein: CASSDGTGGTETQYF
CDR3 DNA: TGTGCCAGCAGTGACGGGACAGGGGGCACAGAGACCCAGTACTTC

clone size: NA
J gene: TRBJ2-5
V gene: TRBV10-3
D gene: TRBD2
CDR3 protein: CAISTSGAQQETQYF
CDR3 DNA: TGTGCCATCAGCACTAGCGGGGCCCAACAAGAGACCCAGTACTTC

clone size: NA
J gene: TRBJ1-6
V gene: TRBV19
D gene: NA
CDR3 protein: CATTERLPGNSPLHF
CDR3 DNA: TGTGCCACGACAGAGAGACTGCCCGGGAATTCACCCCTCCACTTT

clone size: NA
J gene: TRBJ2-7
V gene: TRBV28
D gene: NA
CDR3 protein: CASSLRGGEQYF
CDR3 DNA: TGTGCCAGCAGTTTGAGAGGGGGCGAGCAGTACTTC